In this sample, the clone carrying this T cell receptor (beta chain) turned up once. The ends were cut back, 0 bases at V and 0 bases at J, with 12 bases in the middle. Germline V gene lookup returns CDR1 SQVTM and CDR2 ANQGSEA. The CDR3 is 16 amino acids. This sample stems from a study of blood T cell repertoires in COVID-19. Study at large: Sites across the United States, Italy and Spain contributed samples from acute and convalescent COVID-19. In each case, the material was cDNA or gDNA derived from T cells, B-cell-depleted T cells, or PBMCs.

Original analysis: Reference gene primers were amplified, and this amplification served to estimate nucleated cell counts. Sequencing used immunoSEQ multiplex PCR; TCRdb keeps in-frame clones, though not all of them. V and J calls and clone size are those listed in that table; D and trimming were worked out from the DNA. The sample includes around 81,000 clones, about 84% seen only once; the top ten take around 13%. Sequenced sample: peripheral blood. This receptor was taken from a human donor in a cohort sampled during active COVID-19. The chain has TRBV29-1 and TRBJ2-1; D not resolved. The DNA for the CDR3 is TGCAGCGTTGAAGATAGTCAGGCAAGCTCCTACAATGAGCAGTTCTTC. This gives the protein CSVEDSQASSYNEQFF.